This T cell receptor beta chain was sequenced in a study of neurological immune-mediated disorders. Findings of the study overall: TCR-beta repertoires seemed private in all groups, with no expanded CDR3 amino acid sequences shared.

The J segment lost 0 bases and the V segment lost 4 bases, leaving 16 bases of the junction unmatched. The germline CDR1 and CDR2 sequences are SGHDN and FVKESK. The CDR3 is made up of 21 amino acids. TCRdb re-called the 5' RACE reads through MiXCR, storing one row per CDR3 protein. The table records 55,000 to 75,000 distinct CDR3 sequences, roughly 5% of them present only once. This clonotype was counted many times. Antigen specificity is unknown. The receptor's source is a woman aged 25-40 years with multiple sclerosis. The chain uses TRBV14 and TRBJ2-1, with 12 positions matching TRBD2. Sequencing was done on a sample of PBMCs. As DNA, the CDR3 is TGTGCCAGCAGCCTCTGGGCGGGACTAGCGGGTAAAGGGAGCTCCTACAATGAGCAGTTCTTC. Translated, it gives CASSLWAGLAGKGSSYNEQFF.